Below are 9 T cell receptor beta chains sequenced from a single sample in a study of metastatic and nonmetastatic thyroid tumors. TCRdb re-clonotyped the PCR reads via MiXCR. The sample carries 15,000 to 20,000 clones, around 25% recorded once. All patients were treatment-naive before thyroid surgery. Input material: adjacent normal tissue. The origin of the receptors is a female donor with papillary thyroid cancer or a benign thyroid nodule (not recorded which). Some clones in this sample may be carry-over from other donors' samples.

This chain joins TRBV20-1 and TRBJ2-2; D unresolved. Looked up from germline, CDR1 is DFQATT and CDR2 is SNEGSKA (reference sequence). The CDR3 runs to 14 residues. V lost 6 bases, J lost 3 bases, and 14 bases lay in between. The CDR3 DNA sequence: TGCAGTGCCCGCATGGGCGGAGACACCGGGGAGCTGTTTTTT. Translated, it gives CSARMGGDTGELFF.

This clone was counted only a few times. The chain links TRBV28 to TRBJ2-5; maybe TRBD1 (5 bases). The V end was cut by 5 bases, the J end by 5 bases, with 15 bases between. This CDR3 region has 14 residues. The germline V gene has CDR1 MDHEN and CDR2 SYDVKM. The CDR3 bases are TGTGCCAGCAGTAACCAGGGCGAGAGCGAGACCCAGTACTTC. Translating gives CASSNQGESETQYF.

By its share, this clone is medium-sized. The rearrangement joins TRBV12-5 to TRBJ2-1; 11 bases fit TRBD2. This CDR3 is built from 15 residues. With 4 bases clipped from V and 14 bases from J, the junction kept 13 bases outside the gene matches. The V gene's germline CDR1 is LGHNT and CDR2 FRNRAP. The CDR3 nucleotides read TGTGCTAGTGGTTCTAGCGGGGGGACGACGAACGGGGAGTTCTTC. This codes for CASGSSGGTTNGEFF.

This clone was picked up many times. The rearrangement joins TRBV7-2 to TRBJ2-2; 9 positions match TRBD2. CDR3 size: 18 residues. Germline values: CDR1 SGHTA, CDR2 FQGNSA. Trimming took 1 base from V and 7 from J; bases not matched to a gene: 13. For the CDR3, the DNA is TGTGCCAGCAGCTTAGGGCGTAGGGTTAGCGGGAGTCTCGGGGAGCTGTTTTTT. It translates to CASSLGRRVSGSLGELFF.

The chain recombines TRBV20-1 with TRBJ2-7, with D possibly being TRBD1 (6 bases). Germline V gene sequence: CDR1 DFQATT, CDR2 SNEGSKA (reference sequence). Trimming removed 5 bases at V and 1 base at J, with 15 bases between. The CDR3 has 14 residues. CDR3 region: CSAYSGTCSYEQYF. The CDR3 nucleotides are TGCAGTGCTTATTCCGGGACATGTTCCTACGAGCAGTACTTC.

This clone was observed at least ten times. For the CDR3, the DNA is TGTGCCAGCGGTAAAGCGGGGGTCACAGATACGCAGTATTTT. This codes for CASGKAGVTDTQYF. The gene calls are TRBV7-2 and TRBJ2-3; TRBD2 matches 8 bases. With 8 bases clipped from V and 2 bases from J, the junction kept 6 bases outside the gene matches. CDR3 length: 14 amino acids. CDR1 SGHTA and CDR2 FQGNSA come from the germline V gene.

This clone was observed many times. This chain uses TRBV20-1 with TRBJ2-7; TRBD2 matches 9 bases. The germline CDR1 and CDR2 sequences are DFQATT and SNEGSKA (reference sequence). Trimming cost V 5 bases and J 3 bases; bases outside gene matches: 8. The CDR3 is 14 residues long. The CDR3 DNA reads as TGCAGTGCTGACCCTAGCGGGGAGGGCTACGAGCAGTACTTC. Amino acids: CSADPSGEGYEQYF.

This clone showed up many times. J is TRBJ1-1 and V is TRBV4-1; TRBD1 is a possible D gene (5 bases). The germline V gene encodes CDR1 MGHRA and CDR2 YSYEKL. The CDR3 runs to 15 residues. With 0 bases removed from V and 10 bases from J, the gap between germline ends came to 18 bases. Written as DNA, the CDR3 is TGCGCCAGCAGCCAAGATTTTCCGGGGGATTACTTAGCTTTCTTT. Translating it yields CASSQDFPGDYLAFF.

The genes are TRBV7-8 and TRBJ1-5; 8 bases map to TRBD1. The CDR3 length is 16 residues. Per germline, CDR1 SGHVS and CDR2 FQNEAQ. After removal of 3 bases from V and 7 bases from J, the junction contained 11 bases not matched to a gene. CDR3 in DNA: TGTGCCAGCAGCTTGGGGATGACAGGGGCCGGACAGCCCCAGCATTTT. This translates into CASSLGMTGAGQPQHF.